Following are 7 T cell receptor beta chains from one sample sequenced in a study of shared clonotypes between healthy human individuals. Assay: immunoSEQ multiplex PCR; the TCRdb copy retains only in-frame clones and omits some. The sample yields over 2 million clones, around 93% seen once. Sequencing was performed on naive CD4+ T cells from PBMCs. This sample's subset: CD45RA+ positively selected. The receptor source for this set is a man between 18 and 35 years old in good health. Some clones in this sample may be carry-over from other donors' samples.

The V and J genes are TRBV6-1 and TRBJ1-3; D unclear. Germline V gene data show CDR1 as MNHNS and CDR2 as SASEGT. Trimming left V 6 bases short and J 1 base short, with 7 bases between. The CDR3 length is 13 residues. The CDR3 is CASRGWSGNTIYF. The CDR3 DNA follows: TGTGCCAGCAGAGGGTGGTCTGGAAACACCATATATTTT.

The gene calls are TRBV5-1 and TRBJ2-5, with D possibly matching TRBD2 (6 bases). The V end was cut by 6 bases, the J end by 3 bases, with 18 bases between. The germline V gene has CDR1 SGHRS and CDR2 YFSETQ. This CDR3 region has 15 residues. Written as DNA, the CDR3 is TGCGCCAGCAACGCCCTCGGGACTGATGAAGAGACCCAGTACTTC. Residues: CASNALGTDEETQYF.

To note about this clone: The sample has other DNA sequences that encode this CDR3 too. The rearrangement links TRBV5-1 to TRBJ2-1, with D uncertain. The ends were cut back, 4 bases at V and 7 bases at J, with 9 bases in the middle. The CDR3 totals 12 residues. CDR1 SGHRS and CDR2 YFSETQ come from the germline V gene. The CDR3 loop is CASSLVANEQFF. CDR3 bases: TGCGCCAGCAGCCTGGTGGCAAATGAGCAGTTCTTC. Complete variable domain (other parts from reference TRBV5-1 and TRBJ2-1): KAGVTQTPRYLIKTRGQQVTLSCSPISGHRSVSWYQQTPGQGLQFLFEYFSETQRNKGNFPGRFSGRQFSNSRSEMNVSTLELGDSALYLCASSLVANEQFFGPGTRLTVL.

The J gene is TRBJ1-4, the V gene TRBV7-2; the D is unclear. CDR3 length equals 14 residues. The germline CDR1 and CDR2 sequences are SGHTA and FQGNSA. The V end was cut by 5 bases, the J end by 4 bases, with 11 bases between. The CDR3: CASSPASNNEKLFF. CDR3 in DNA: TGTGCCAGCAGCCCCGCCAGCAATAATGAAAAACTGTTTTTT.

The chain links TRBV9 to TRBJ1-1; possibly TRBD1 for D (6 bases). This CDR3 contains 13 residues. Between the trimmed V and J ends, which lost 2 bases and 7 bases, there was a span of 12 bases. Germline V gives CDR1 SGDLS, CDR2 YYNGEE. This chain's CDR3 is CASSVGGQLEAFF. The CDR3 DNA is TGTGCCAGCAGCGTCGGAGGACAGCTTGAAGCTTTCTTT.

The rearrangement uses TRBV19 and TRBJ2-3; no reliable D call. This CDR3 region has 10 residues. In germline, CDR1 is LNHDA, CDR2 SQIVND (reference sequence). Trimming took off 8 bases at V and 6 bases at J, with 6 bases between the two ends. CDR3 nucleotide sequence: TGTGCCAGTGGTAGGGATACGCAGTATTTT. Encoded protein: CASGRDTQYF.

The chain is built from TRBV18 and TRBJ2-2; the match to TRBD1 covers 11 bases. CDR1 and CDR2 from the germline V gene are KGHSH and LQKENI. This CDR3 contains 17 residues. Losses at the gene ends were 6 bases for V and 2 bases for J; bases not matched to a gene: 8. The DNA for the CDR3 is TGTGCCAGCTCCCAAGGACAGGGGGCTGGTAACACCGGGGAGCTGTTTTTT. It is translated as CASSQGQGAGNTGELFF.